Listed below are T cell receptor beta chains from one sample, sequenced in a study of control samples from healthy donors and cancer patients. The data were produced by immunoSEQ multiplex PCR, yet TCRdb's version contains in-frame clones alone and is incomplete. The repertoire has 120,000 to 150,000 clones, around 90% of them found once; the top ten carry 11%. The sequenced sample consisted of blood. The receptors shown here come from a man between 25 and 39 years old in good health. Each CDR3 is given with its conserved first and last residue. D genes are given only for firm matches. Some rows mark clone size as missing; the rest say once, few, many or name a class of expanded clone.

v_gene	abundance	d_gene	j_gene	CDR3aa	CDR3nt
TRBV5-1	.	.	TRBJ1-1	CASSVEMNTEAFF	TGCGCCAGCAGTGTCGAGATGAACACTGAAGCTTTCTTT
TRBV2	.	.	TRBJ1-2	CASSEDGAISGYTF	TGTGCCAGCAGTGAAGACGGGGCCATTTCTGGCTACACCTTC
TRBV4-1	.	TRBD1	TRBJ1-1	CASSLAGTGGFTEAFF	TGCGCCAGCAGCCTGGCCGGGACAGGGGGCTTCACTGAAGCTTTCTTT
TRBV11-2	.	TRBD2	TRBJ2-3	CASSLLAGADTQYF	TGTGCCAGCAGCTTATTGGCGGGAGCAGATACGCAGTATTTT
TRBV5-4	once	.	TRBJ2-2	CASSLDLPTGELFF	TGTGCCAGCAGCTTGGATCTACCCACCGGGGAGCTGTTTTTT
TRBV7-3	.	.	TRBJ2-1	CASSREGIEQFF	TGTGCCAGCAGCCGAGAGGGAATTGAGCAGTTCTTC
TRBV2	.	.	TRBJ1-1	CASSGSRAGNTEAFF	TGTGCCAGCAGTGGTTCCCGCGCAGGGAACACTGAAGCTTTCTTT
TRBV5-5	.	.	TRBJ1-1	CASSLDTVNTEAFF	TGTGCCAGCAGCTTGGATACGGTGAACACTGAAGCTTTCTTT
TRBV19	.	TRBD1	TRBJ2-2	CASIDPGQSNTGELFF	TGTGCCAGTATCGATCCGGGACAGTCGAACACCGGGGAGCTGTTTTTT
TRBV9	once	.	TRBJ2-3	CAKVRGDGTDTQYF	TGTGCCAAGGTGAGAGGTGATGGTACAGATACGCAGTATTTT
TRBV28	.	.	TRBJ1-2	CASGDPGINYGYTF	TGTGCCAGCGGGGACCCTGGAATTAATTATGGCTACACCTTC
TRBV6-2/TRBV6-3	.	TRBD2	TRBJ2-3	CASSGRLAGVGRRDTQYF	TGTGCCAGCAGTGGCCGACTAGCGGGAGTCGGCCGCAGGGATACGCAGTATTTT
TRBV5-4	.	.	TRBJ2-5	CASSLFPSSETQYF	TGTGCCAGCAGCTTGTTCCCGAGTTCGGAGACCCAGTACTTC
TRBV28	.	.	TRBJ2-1	CASSLSLTHFSYNEQFF	TGTGCCAGCAGTCTATCCTTGACACATTTTTCCTACAATGAGCAGTTCTTC
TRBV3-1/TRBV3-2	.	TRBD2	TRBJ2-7	CASSQVTSAEQYF	TGTGCCAGCAGCCAAGTAACTAGCGCCGAGCAGTACTTC
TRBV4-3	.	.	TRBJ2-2	CASSQDEGMGSGELFF	TGCGCCAGCAGCCAAGATGAGGGGATGGGGTCCGGGGAGCTGTTTTTT
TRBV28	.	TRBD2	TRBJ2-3	CASSLRSGRADTDTQYF	TGTGCCAGCAGTTTACGTAGCGGGAGGGCCGACACAGATACGCAGTATTTT
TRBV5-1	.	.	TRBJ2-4	CASLSKNIQYF	TGCGCCAGCCTCTCGAAAAACATTCAGTACTTC
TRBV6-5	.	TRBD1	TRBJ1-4	CASTQGAWEKLFF	TGTGCCAGCACTCAGGGGGCGTGGGAAAAACTGTTTTTT
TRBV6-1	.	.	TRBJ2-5	CASSERLRGETQYF	TGTGCCAGCAGTGAAAGGCTGAGGGGAGAGACCCAGTACTTC
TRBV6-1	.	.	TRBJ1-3	CASSEASRAGNTIYF	TGTGCCAGCAGTGAAGCTTCCAGGGCTGGAAACACCATATATTTT
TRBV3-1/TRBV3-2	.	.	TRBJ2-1	CASSHSGSYNEQFF	TGTGCCAGCAGCCACAGCGGCTCCTACAATGAGCAGTTCTTC
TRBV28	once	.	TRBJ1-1	CASSFLTGNTEAFF	TGTGCCAGCAGTTTTCTCACAGGGAACACTGAAGCTTTCTTT
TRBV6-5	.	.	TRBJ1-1	CASSRRDHLAFF	TGTGCCAGCAGTCGACGGGACCATCTGGCTTTCTTT
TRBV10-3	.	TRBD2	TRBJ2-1	CAISGTSGSDEQFF	TGTGCCATCAGTGGGACTAGCGGGAGTGATGAGCAGTTCTTC
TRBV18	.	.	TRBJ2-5	CASSPTDSLLRETQYF	TGTGCCAGCTCACCAACAGACAGCCTATTGAGAGAGACCCAGTACTTC
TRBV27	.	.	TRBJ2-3	CASSISSTDTQYF	TGTGCCAGCAGTATTTCTAGCACAGATACGCAGTATTTT
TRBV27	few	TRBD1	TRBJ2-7	CASSSASLTGWPYEQYF	TGTGCCAGCAGTTCCGCCTCGTTGACAGGGTGGCCCTACGAGCAGTACTTC
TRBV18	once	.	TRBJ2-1	CASSPQTQGNEQFF	TGTGCCAGCTCACCTCAGACGCAGGGTAATGAGCAGTTCTTC
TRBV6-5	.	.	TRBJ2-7	CASSRDGDYEQYF	TGTGCCAGCAGTCGGGACGGAGACTACGAGCAGTACTTC
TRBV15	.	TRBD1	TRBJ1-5	CATSAQGQAAQPQHF	TGTGCCACCAGCGCCCAAGGACAGGCGGCTCAGCCCCAGCATTTT